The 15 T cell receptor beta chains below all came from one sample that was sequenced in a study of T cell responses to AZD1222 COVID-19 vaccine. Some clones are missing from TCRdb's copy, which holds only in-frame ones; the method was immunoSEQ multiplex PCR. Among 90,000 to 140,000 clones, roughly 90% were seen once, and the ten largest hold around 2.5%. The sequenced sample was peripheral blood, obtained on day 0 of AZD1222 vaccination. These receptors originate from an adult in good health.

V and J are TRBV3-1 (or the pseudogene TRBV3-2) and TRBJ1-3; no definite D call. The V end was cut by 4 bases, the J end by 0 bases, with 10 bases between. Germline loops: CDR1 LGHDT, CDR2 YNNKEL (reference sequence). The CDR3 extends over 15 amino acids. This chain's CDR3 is CASSPGAVSGNTIYF. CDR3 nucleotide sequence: TGTGCCAGCAGCCCCGGTGCCGTCTCTGGAAACACCATATATTTT.

CDR3 region: CASSYTGEQYF. The CDR3 region has the DNA TGTGCCAGTTCTTACACAGGAGAGCAGTACTTC. The chain couples TRBV2 to TRBJ2-7, with D maybe TRBD1 (5 bases). The CDR3 extends over 11 amino acids. The germline V and J ends were trimmed by 9 bases and 7 bases, with 13 bases remaining between them. Germline CDR1 SNHLY, CDR2 FYNNEI.

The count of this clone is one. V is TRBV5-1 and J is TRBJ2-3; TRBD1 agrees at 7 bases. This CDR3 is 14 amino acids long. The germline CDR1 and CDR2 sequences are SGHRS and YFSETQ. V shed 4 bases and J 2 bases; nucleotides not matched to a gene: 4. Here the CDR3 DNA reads TGCGCCAGCAGCAGGGACAGCCACACAGATACGCAGTATTTT. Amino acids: CASSRDSHTDTQYF.

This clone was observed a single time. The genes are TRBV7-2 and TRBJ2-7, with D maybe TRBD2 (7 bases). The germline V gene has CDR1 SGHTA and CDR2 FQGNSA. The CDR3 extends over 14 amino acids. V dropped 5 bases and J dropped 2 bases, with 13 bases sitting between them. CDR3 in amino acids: CASSQGGLTYEQYF. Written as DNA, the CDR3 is TGTGCCAGCAGCCAAGGGGGACTAACCTACGAGCAGTACTTC.

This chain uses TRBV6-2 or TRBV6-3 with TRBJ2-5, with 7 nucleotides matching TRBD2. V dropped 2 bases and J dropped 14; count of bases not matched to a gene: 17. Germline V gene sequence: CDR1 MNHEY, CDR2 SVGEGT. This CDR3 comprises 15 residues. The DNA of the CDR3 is TGTGCCAGCAGTTACAGGTCGGACGGGGGGAAGAGGGATTACTTC. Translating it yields CASSYRSDGGKRDYF.

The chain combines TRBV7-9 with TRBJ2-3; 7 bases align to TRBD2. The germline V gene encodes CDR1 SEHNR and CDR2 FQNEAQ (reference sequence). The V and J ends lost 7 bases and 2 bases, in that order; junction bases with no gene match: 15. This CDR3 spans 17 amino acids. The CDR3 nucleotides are TGTGCCAGCACCCATAACCGAGGCGGGAGAGTCACAGATACGCAGTATTTT. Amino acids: CASTHNRGGRVTDTQYF.

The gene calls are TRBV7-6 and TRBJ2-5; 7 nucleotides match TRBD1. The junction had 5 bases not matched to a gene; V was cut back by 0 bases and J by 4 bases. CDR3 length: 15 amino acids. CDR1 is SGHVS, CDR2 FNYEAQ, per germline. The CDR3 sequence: CASSLAMSGGETQYF. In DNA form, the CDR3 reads TGTGCCAGCAGCTTAGCGATGTCAGGGGGAGAGACCCAGTACTTC.

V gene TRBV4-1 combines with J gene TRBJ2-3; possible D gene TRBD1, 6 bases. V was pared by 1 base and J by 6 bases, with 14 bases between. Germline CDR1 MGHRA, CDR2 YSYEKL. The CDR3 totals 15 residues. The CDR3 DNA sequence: TGCGCCAGCAGCCAAGTCACAGGGTCAGCGGATACGCAGTATTTT. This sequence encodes CASSQVTGSADTQYF.

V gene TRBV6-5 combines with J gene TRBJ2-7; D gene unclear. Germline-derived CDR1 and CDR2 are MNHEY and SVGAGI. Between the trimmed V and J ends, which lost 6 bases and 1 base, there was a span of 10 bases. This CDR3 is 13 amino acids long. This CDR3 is CASRDLPSYEQYF. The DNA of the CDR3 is TGTGCCAGCAGGGACCTGCCTTCCTACGAGCAGTACTTC.

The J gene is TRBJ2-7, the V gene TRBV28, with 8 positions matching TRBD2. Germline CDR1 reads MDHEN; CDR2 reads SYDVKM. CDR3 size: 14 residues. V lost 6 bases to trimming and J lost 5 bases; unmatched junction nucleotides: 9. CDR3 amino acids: CASSLGLALHEQYF. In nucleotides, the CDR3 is TGTGCCAGCAGCCTCGGACTAGCTCTCCACGAGCAGTACTTC.

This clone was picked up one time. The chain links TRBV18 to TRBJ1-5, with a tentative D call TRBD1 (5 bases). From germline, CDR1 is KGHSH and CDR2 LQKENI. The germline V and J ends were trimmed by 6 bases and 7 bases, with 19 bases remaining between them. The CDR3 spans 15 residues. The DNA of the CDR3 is TGTGCCAGCTCCCACTCGAGGTTGACAGAACAGCCCCAGCATTTT. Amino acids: CASSHSRLTEQPQHF.

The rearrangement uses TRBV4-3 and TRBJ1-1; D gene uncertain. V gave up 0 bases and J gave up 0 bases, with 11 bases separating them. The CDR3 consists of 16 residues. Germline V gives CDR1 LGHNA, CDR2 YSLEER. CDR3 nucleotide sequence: TGCGCCAGCAGCCAAGATGAAGGCAGCCTGAACACTGAAGCTTTCTTT. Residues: CASSQDEGSLNTEAFF.

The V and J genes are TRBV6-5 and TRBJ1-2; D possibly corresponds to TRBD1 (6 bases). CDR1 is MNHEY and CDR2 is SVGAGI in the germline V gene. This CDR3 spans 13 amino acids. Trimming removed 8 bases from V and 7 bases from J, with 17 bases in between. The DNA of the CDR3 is TGTGCCAGCCGGGGGACAAAGTATTTTGGCTACACCTTC. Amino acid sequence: CASRGTKYFGYTF.

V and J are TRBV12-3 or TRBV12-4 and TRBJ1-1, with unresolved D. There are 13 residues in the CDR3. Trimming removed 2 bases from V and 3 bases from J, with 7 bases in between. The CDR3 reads CASSLTYDTEAFF. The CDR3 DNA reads TGTGCCAGCAGTTTAACGTACGACACTGAAGCTTTCTTT.

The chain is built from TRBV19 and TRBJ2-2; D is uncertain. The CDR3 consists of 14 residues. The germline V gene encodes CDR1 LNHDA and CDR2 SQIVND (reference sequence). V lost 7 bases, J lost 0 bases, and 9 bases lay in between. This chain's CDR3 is CASIGDSNTGELFF. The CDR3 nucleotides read TGTGCCAGTATCGGTGACTCGAACACCGGGGAGCTGTTTTTT.